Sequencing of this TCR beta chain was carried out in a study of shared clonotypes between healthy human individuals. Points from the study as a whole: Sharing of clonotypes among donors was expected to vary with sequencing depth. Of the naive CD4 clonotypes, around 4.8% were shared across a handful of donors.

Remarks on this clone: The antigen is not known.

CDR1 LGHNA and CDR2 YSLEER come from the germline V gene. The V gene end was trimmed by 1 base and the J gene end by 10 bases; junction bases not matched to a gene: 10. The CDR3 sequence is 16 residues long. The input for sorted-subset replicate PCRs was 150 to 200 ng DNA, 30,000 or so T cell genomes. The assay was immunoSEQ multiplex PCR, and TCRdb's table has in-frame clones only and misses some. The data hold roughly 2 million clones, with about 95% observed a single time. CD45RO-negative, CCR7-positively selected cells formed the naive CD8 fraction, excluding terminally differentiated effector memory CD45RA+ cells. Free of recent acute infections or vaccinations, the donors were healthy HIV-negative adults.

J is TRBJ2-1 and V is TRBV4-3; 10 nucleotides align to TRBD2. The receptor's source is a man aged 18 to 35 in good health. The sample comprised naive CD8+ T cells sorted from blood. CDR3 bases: TGCGCCAGCAGCCAAGGAGACCTAGCGGGAGTCGAGGAGCAGTTCTTC. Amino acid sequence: CASSQGDLAGVEEQFF.